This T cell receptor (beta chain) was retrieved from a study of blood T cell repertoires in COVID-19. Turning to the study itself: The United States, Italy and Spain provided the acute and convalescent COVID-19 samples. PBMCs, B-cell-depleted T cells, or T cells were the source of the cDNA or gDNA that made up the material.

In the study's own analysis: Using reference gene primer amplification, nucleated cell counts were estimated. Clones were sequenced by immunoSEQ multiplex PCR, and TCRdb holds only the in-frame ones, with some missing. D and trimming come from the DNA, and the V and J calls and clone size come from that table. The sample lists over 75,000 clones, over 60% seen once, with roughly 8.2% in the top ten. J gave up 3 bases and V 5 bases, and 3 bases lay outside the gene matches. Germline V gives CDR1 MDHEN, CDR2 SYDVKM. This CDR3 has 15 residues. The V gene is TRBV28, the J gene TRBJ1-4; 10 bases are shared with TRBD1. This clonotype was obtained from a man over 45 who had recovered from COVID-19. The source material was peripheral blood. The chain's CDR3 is CASSVGTGANEKLFF. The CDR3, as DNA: TGTGCCAGCAGTGTCGGGACAGGGGCTAATGAAAAACTGTTTTTT.